Each of the 20 T cell receptor beta chains below was sequenced from the same sample in a study of blood T cell repertoires in COVID-19. Libraries were prepared by immunoSEQ multiplex PCR; TCRdb keeps only in-frame clonotypes and omits some of them. Of fewer than 300,000 clones detected, about 93% appear once; the ten largest clones hold more than 0.95%. The sequencing input was PBMCs or T cells enriched from blood (not recorded which). The origin of the receptors is a woman in her twenties or thirties who had recovered from COVID-19.

This chain joins TRBV7-2 and TRBJ2-5; TRBD2 is a possible D gene (5 bases). Looked up from germline, CDR1 is SGHTA and CDR2 is FQGNSA. CDR3 length: 16 residues. V gave up 0 bases and J gave up 0 bases, with 11 bases separating them. The CDR3 sequence: CASSLAVTKYQETQYF. The CDR3 DNA sequence: TGTGCCAGCAGCTTAGCAGTGACTAAGTACCAAGAGACCCAGTACTTC.

The chain carries TRBV2 and TRBJ2-3; the D is unclear. CDR1 SNHLY and CDR2 FYNNEI come from the germline V gene. V lost 3 bases and J 2 bases, leaving 12 bases between the germline ends. The CDR3 has 15 residues. CDR3: CASSDGAQITDTQYF. CDR3 sequence (DNA): TGTGCCAGCAGTGATGGAGCCCAGATCACAGATACGCAGTATTTT.

V usage is TRBV7-2 and J usage is TRBJ2-7; 8 bases are a match to TRBD2. Trimming cost V 5 bases and J 5 bases; bases outside gene matches: 11. The CDR3 runs to 15 residues. From germline, CDR1 is SGHTA and CDR2 FQGNSA. CDR3 nucleotide sequence: TGTGCCAGCAGCATAAGCCGGGAGGGCCTGGACGAGCAGTACTTC. Translated: CASSISREGLDEQYF.

This clone was counted a few times. The rearrangement links TRBV9 to TRBJ1-5, with 8 bases that match TRBD1. The CDR3 totals 15 residues. J gave up 2 bases and V 4 bases, and 5 bases lay outside the gene matches. Germline V gene lookup returns CDR1 SGDLS and CDR2 YYNGEE. CDR3 region: CASSPPGQGNQPQHF. For the CDR3, the DNA is TGTGCCAGCAGCCCCCCGGGACAGGGCAATCAGCCCCAGCATTTT.

This rearrangement joins TRBV23-1 to TRBJ1-2; D unresolved. TRBV23-1 is known as an ORF, though its function is uncertain. The ends were cut back, 11 bases at V and 8 bases at J, with 9 bases in the middle. CDR3 length: 9 amino acids. Here the CDR3 DNA reads TGCGCCGTCTTGCAGGGCTACACCTTC. Protein sequence: CAVLQGYTF.

The CDR3 DNA is TGTGCCAGCAGCCTAGGACTGTTGTATAATTCACCCCTCCACTTT. This sequence encodes CASSLGLLYNSPLHF. This chain joins TRBV27 and TRBJ1-6, with unresolved D. The CDR3 has 15 residues. Germline V gives CDR1 MNHEY, CDR2 SMNVEV (reference sequence). Trimming took 6 bases from V and 4 from J, leaving 13 bases between them.

This clone came up once. This chain uses TRBV7-2 with TRBJ2-5; a weak D match, TRBD2 (7 bases). The V end lost 5 bases, the J end lost 9 bases, and 25 bases lay between the germline ends. The CDR3 loop spans 16 amino acids. Germline values: CDR1 SGHTA, CDR2 FQGNSA. The CDR3 DNA sequence: TGTGCCAGCAGCACCTCGGGGGGCCCCCCCCAAGTCGCCCAGTACTTC. Translated, it gives CASSTSGGPPQVAQYF. The full variable domain, in which reference TRBV7-2 and TRBJ2-5 provide the parts outside the CDR3, is GAGVSQSPSNKVTEKGKDVELRCDPISGHTALYWYRQSLGQGLEFLIYFQGNSAPDKSGLPSDRFSAERTGGSVSTLTIQRTQQEDSAVYLCASSTSGGPPQVAQYFGPGTRLLVL.

The CDR3 here is CASSYGRYNEQFF. CDR3 coding DNA: TGTGCCAGCAGTTACGGCAGGTACAATGAGCAGTTCTTC. The chain combines TRBV6-5 with TRBJ2-1; no reliable D call. Trimming pared 2 bases from V and 4 bases from J, leaving 6 bases between. This CDR3 is built from 13 residues. Looked up from germline, CDR1 is MNHEY and CDR2 is SVGAGI.

This clone is a singleton in its sample. This chain uses TRBV28 with TRBJ1-5; D not resolved. CDR1 is MDHEN and CDR2 is SYDVKM in the germline V gene. V was cut by 6 bases and J by 6 bases, with 21 bases left in between. This CDR3 is built from 16 residues. The CDR3 protein is CASRTGRPFEGQPQHF. DNA for the CDR3: TGTGCCAGCAGGACCGGCAGGCCCTTTGAGGGTCAGCCCCAGCATTTT. The variable domain in full, completed from reference TRBV28 and TRBJ1-5, reads DVKVTQSSRYLVKRTGEKVFLECVQDMDHENMFWYRQDPGLGLRLIYFSYDVKMKEKGDIPEGYSVSREKKERFSLILESASTNQTSMYLCASRTGRPFEGQPQHFGDGTRLSIL.

The genes are TRBV2 and TRBJ2-1, with a weak D call TRBD2 (6 bases). V lost 8 bases, J lost 4 bases, and 6 bases lay in between. From germline, CDR1 is SNHLY and CDR2 FYNNEI. The CDR3 sequence is 11 residues long. In DNA form, the CDR3 reads TGTGCCAGCGCGGGGTACAATGAGCAGTTCTTC. Protein product: CASAGYNEQFF.

About this clone: This same CDR3 is encoded by further DNA sequences in the sample. CDR3 in DNA: TGCGCCAGCAGCCAAGAGAGTAGCAATCAGCCCCAGCATTTT. It is translated as CASSQESSNQPQHF. The chain combines TRBV4-1 with TRBJ1-5; D is undetermined. Trimming shortened V by 0 bases and J by 0 bases, and 3 bases separated the two germline ends. This CDR3 contains 14 residues. The germline CDR1 and CDR2 sequences are MGHRA and YSYEKL.

V and J are TRBV30 and TRBJ2-7; 8 positions agree with TRBD1. Germline CDR1 and CDR2: GTSNPN and SVGIG (reference sequence). After removal of 4 bases from V and 7 bases from J, the junction contained 6 bases not matched to a gene. The CDR3 is 12 amino acids. Here the CDR3 reads CAWKRRGQEQYF. CDR3 in DNA: TGTGCCTGGAAGCGCAGGGGGCAGGAGCAGTACTTC.

Only one count was recorded for this clone. V gene TRBV19 combines with J gene TRBJ1-2; tentatively, D is TRBD1 (5 bases). Germline V gene lookup returns CDR1 LNHDA and CDR2 SQIVND (reference sequence). V lost 6 bases, J lost 5 bases, and 10 bases lay in between. The CDR3 contains 12 residues. The CDR3 here is CASRTDPYGYTF. The CDR3 region has the DNA TGTGCCAGTAGGACAGACCCTTATGGCTACACCTTC.

The V and J genes are TRBV5-1 and TRBJ1-4, with D maybe TRBD1 (5 bases). V was cut by 4 bases and J by 8 bases, with 12 bases left in between. This CDR3 contains 13 residues. CDR1 and CDR2 (germline): SGHRS, YFSETQ. The CDR3 here is CASSPLRGEKLFF. In DNA form, the CDR3 reads TGCGCCAGCAGCCCCCTAAGGGGAGAAAAACTGTTTTTT.

The chain couples TRBV18 to TRBJ2-7; 12 bases align to TRBD2. There are 16 residues in the CDR3. Trimming took 2 bases from V and 3 from J; bases not matched to a gene: 5. CDR1 is KGHSH, CDR2 LQKENI, per germline. This CDR3 is CASSPKLAGGVYEQYF. The CDR3 DNA reads TGTGCCAGCTCACCAAAACTAGCGGGAGGAGTCTACGAGCAGTACTTC.

The chain combines TRBV4-2 with TRBJ2-5, with 12 bases that match TRBD2. V trimming: 0 bases; J trimming: 5 bases; junction bases outside the gene matches: 7. The CDR3 consists of 17 residues. Germline V gives CDR1 LGHNA, CDR2 YNFKEQ. The CDR3 coding sequence is TGTGCCAGCAGCCAAGACCCGCCTAGCGGGAGGGGGGAGACCCAGTACTTC. Protein sequence: CASSQDPPSGRGETQYF.

The chain is built from TRBV10-2 and TRBJ2-7, with 9 bases fitting TRBD1. Per the germline V gene, CDR1 is WSHSY and CDR2 is SAAADI. V shed 6 bases, J shed 2 bases, and the junction held 8 bases outside the gene matches. The CDR3 is 15 residues long. The chain's CDR3 is CASSVLRQGAYEQYF. The CDR3 nucleotides read TGCGCCAGCAGCGTCCTCCGACAGGGGGCCTACGAGCAGTACTTC.

In this sample, this clone turned up once. Written as DNA, the CDR3 is TGTGCCAGTAGTATAGGGCCTAGCGGGAGGGACAATGAGCAGTTCTTC. This encodes CASSIGPSGRDNEQFF. V usage is TRBV19 and J usage is TRBJ2-1, with 12 bases identical to TRBD2. The CDR3 extends over 16 amino acids. In germline, CDR1 is LNHDA, CDR2 SQIVND (reference sequence). With 1 base clipped from V and 5 bases from J, the junction kept 3 bases outside the gene matches.

The genes are TRBV7-9 and TRBJ1-2; 7 bases map to TRBD1. The length of the CDR3 is 17 residues. CDR1 SEHNR and CDR2 FQNEAQ come from the germline V gene (reference sequence). The trim removed 10 bases at V and 1 base at J, leaving 18 bases unmatched. For the CDR3, the DNA is TGTGCCACCTCCAGCTCCATCCCGGGACAGCTTAACTATGGCTACACCTTC. It translates to CATSSSIPGQLNYGYTF.

The chain couples TRBV18 to TRBJ2-2, with 7 bases identical to TRBD1. Germline CDR1 is KGHSH and CDR2 is LQKENI. Trimming removed 6 bases from V and 5 bases from J; junction bases left unmatched: 12. The CDR3 is 16 residues long. Here the CDR3 reads CASSLDRQRVTGELFF. The DNA of the CDR3 is TGTGCCAGCTCGTTGGACAGGCAGAGGGTTACCGGGGAGCTGTTTTTT.